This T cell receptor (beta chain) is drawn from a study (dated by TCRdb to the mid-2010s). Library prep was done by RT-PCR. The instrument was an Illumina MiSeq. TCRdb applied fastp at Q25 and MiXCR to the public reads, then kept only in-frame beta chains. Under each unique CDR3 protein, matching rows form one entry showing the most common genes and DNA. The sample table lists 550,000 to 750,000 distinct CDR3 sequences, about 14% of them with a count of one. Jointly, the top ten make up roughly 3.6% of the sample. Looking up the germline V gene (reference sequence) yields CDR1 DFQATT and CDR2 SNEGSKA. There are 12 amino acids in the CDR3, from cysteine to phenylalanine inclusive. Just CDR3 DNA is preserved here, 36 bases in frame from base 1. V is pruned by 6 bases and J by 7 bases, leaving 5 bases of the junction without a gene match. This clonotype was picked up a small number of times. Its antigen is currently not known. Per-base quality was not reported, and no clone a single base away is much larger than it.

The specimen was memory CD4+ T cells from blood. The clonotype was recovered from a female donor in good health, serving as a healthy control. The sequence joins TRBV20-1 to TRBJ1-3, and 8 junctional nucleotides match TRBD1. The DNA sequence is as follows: TGCAGTGCCGGACAGGGAGACAACACCATATATTTT. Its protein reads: CSAGQGDNTIYF.